Included here is one T cell receptor (beta chain) sequence, with context. By phenotype, naive CD8+ T cells were CD45RO-CCR7+CD27+CD95-. This sample is part of a study of CXCR3-negative and CXCR3-positive naive CD8 T cells. CDR1 is MDHEN and CDR2 is SYDVKM in the germline V gene. The CDR3 extends over 15 amino acids. cDNA libraries for TRB were generated by 5' RACE incorporating UMI labels. TCRdb reprocessed the 5' RACE reads; each CDR3 protein has one entry and no DNA is given. Recorded for this sample: about 130,000 distinct CDR3 sequences. The source is a human donor in good health. Some clones in this sample may be carry-over from other donors' samples. This chain joins TRBV28 and TRBJ2-7; TCRdb indicates TRBD2, and absent DNA this call remains unverified. The source material was naive CXCR3- CD8+ T cells from blood. Subset in this sample: CD45RO-CCR7+CD27+CD95- naive CD8+ T cells lacking CXCR3 (TNR3-). The CDR3 is CASSWRLAGGYEQYF.